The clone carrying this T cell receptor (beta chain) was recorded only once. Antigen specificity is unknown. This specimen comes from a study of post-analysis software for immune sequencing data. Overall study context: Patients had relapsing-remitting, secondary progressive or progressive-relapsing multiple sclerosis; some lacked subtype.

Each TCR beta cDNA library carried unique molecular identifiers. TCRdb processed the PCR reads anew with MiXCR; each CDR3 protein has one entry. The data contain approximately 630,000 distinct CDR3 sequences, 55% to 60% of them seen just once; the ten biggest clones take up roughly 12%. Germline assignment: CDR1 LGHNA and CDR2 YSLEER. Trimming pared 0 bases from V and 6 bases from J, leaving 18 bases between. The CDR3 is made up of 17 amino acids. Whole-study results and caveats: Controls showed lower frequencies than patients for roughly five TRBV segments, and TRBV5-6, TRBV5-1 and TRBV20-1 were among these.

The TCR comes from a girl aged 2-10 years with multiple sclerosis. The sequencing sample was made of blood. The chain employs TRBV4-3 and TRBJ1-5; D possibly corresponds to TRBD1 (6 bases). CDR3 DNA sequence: TGCGCCAGCAGCCAAGATCTTTTCAGGGGAGTTTCTCAGCCCCAGCATTTT. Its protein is CASSQDLFRGVSQPQHF.